The present TCR beta chain was sequenced within a study of T cell responses to AZD1222 COVID-19 vaccine. Overall study findings and caveats: Seropositive status at baseline applied to only a handful of AZD1222 recipients. An increase in Spike-specific TCR breadth and depth was observed after two AZD1222 doses. Donors were mostly white British, more females; clonal diversity possibly underestimated.

TCRdb's copy holds only in-frame clones and misses some; the assay was immunoSEQ multiplex PCR. Of 140,000 to 150,000 clones listed, around 90% were seen once; the top ten hold approximately 3.6%. CDR1 is MDHEN, CDR2 SYDVKM, per germline. Counting both end residues, the CDR3 totals 14 amino acids. Note on this clone: The antigen is unknown. Because the CDR3's place on the DNA is in doubt, the DNA is left out and the CDR3 is given as listed by TCRdb.

The sequences come from peripheral blood, collected 28 days after the second AZD1222 dose. This sequence originates from an adult who received the AZD1222 COVID-19 vaccine. This sequence joins TRBV28 and TRBJ1-4. The CDR3 here is CASSSSGSNEKLFF.